The 10 T cell receptor beta chains in this list originate from one sample, sequenced in a study of identical twins. MiXCR, applied by TCRdb to the 5' RACE reads, yields one record per CDR3 protein. This sample has a few hundred thousand distinct CDR3 sequences, with more than 9% found just once. Sequences were obtained from memory T cells sorted from blood. The receptor set was obtained from a man aged 45-60 years in good health.

This clonotype appeared many times. The chain is built from TRBV18 and TRBJ2-7; D is undetermined. CDR1 KGHSH and CDR2 LQKENI come from the germline V gene. V was pared by 3 bases and J by 0 bases, with 12 bases between. There are 15 residues in the CDR3. The CDR3 DNA reads TGTGCCAGCTCACCGGCCGGCAGACCCTCCTACGAGCAGTACTTC. Its protein is CASSPAGRPSYEQYF.

This clonotype was counted many times. The genes are TRBV7-2 and TRBJ1-5; D is undetermined. This CDR3 has 17 residues. CDR1 and CDR2 from the germline V gene are SGHTA and FQGNSA. V gave up 1 base and J gave up 6 bases, with 19 bases separating them. CDR3 region: CASSLGVGGVRSQPQHF. DNA of the CDR3: TGTGCCAGCAGCTTAGGGGTCGGTGGGGTGAGGAGTCAGCCCCAGCATTTT. Drawing the rest from reference TRBV7-2 and TRBJ1-5, the complete variable domain is GAGVSQSPSNKVTEKGKDVELRCDPISGHTALYWYRQSLGQGLEFLIYFQGNSAPDKSGLPSDRFSAERTGGSVSTLTIQRTQQEDSAVYLCASSLGVGGVRSQPQHFGDGTRLSIL.

This clonotype has at least ten counts. This chain uses TRBV20-1 with TRBJ2-5; TRBD2 agrees at 8 bases. The germline gives CDR1 DFQATT, CDR2 SNEGSKA (reference sequence). The CDR3 runs 14 residues. With V trimmed by 3 bases and J by 4 bases, 7 bases remained unmatched. The CDR3 protein is CSASGRGLRETQYF. In DNA form, the CDR3 reads TGCAGTGCTAGCGGGAGGGGGTTGAGAGAGACCCAGTACTTC.

This clonotype was counted only a few times. The J gene is TRBJ2-3, the V gene TRBV12-3 or TRBV12-4; D not resolved. There are 14 residues in the CDR3. The V and J ends lost 3 bases and 1 base respectively, with 8 bases between them. CDR3 nucleotides: TGTGCCAGCAGTTTTTCCCGGGGCACAGATACGCAGTATTTT. It specifies CASSFSRGTDTQYF.

This clonotype occurred a few times. The chain employs TRBV2 and TRBJ2-5; 10 positions agree with TRBD1. With V trimmed by 9 bases and J by 5 bases, 6 bases remained unmatched. This CDR3 contains 13 residues. Looked up from germline, CDR1 is SNHLY and CDR2 is FYNNEI. CDR3 sequence reads: CASTGTGEETQYF. In nucleotides, the CDR3 is TGTGCCAGTACCGGGACAGGGGAGGAGACCCAGTACTTC.

This clonotype showed up many times. The chain is built from TRBV3-1 and TRBJ2-3, with D maybe TRBD2 (6 bases). V was trimmed by 3 bases and J by 6 bases, leaving 19 bases between them. CDR3 size: 16 residues. Per the germline V gene, CDR1 is LGHDT and CDR2 is YNNKEL (reference sequence). The CDR3 loop is CASSQKGSGRSDTQYF. Here the CDR3 DNA reads TGTGCCAGCAGCCAGAAAGGGAGCGGGCGTTCGGATACGCAGTATTTT.

This clonotype has more than one count but fewer than ten. The CDR3 loop reads CSGTGEHHEQYF. The DNA for the CDR3 is TGCAGCGGGACCGGAGAGCACCACGAGCAGTACTTC. The chain carries TRBV29-1 and TRBJ2-7; D call uncertain. The V end lost 7 bases, the J end lost 5 bases, and 15 bases lay between the germline ends. CDR1 and CDR2 (germline): SQVTM, ANQGSEA. This CDR3 contains 12 residues.

This clonotype has just a few counts. This rearrangement joins TRBV11-2 to TRBJ2-6; D is unresolved. Trimming left V 1 base short and J 3 bases short, with 13 bases between. CDR1 SGHAT and CDR2 FQNNGV come from the germline V gene. The CDR3 consists of 17 residues. Written as DNA, the CDR3 is TGTGCCAGCAGCTTAGGCTTTTATTTGGGTGGGGCCAACGTCCTGACTTTC. Translation: CASSLGFYLGGANVLTF.

This clonotype was counted ten times or more. This sequence joins TRBV20-1 and TRBJ2-3; 8 positions match TRBD2. Germline V gives CDR1 DFQATT, CDR2 SNEGSKA (reference sequence). The junction had 4 bases not matched to a gene; V was cut back by 7 bases and J by 1 base. The CDR3 extends over 13 amino acids. In nucleotides, the CDR3 is TGCAGTGTCCCGACTAGCGGCACAGATACGCAGTATTTT. Encoded protein: CSVPTSGTDTQYF.

This rearrangement joins TRBV12-3 or TRBV12-4 to TRBJ2-2; D not resolved. CDR3 size: 13 residues. V lost 7 bases and J 4 bases, leaving 10 bases between the germline ends. The DNA for the CDR3 is TGTGCCAGCAATCGGCGGATCACCGGGGAGCTGTTTTTT. Its protein is CASNRRITGELFF.